Below, one TCR beta chain is given with its context. Its antigen is still unknown. Base qualities were left out, and no much larger clone turns up one base away. Donors were patients with melanoma. The library was built by means of the immunoSEQ multiplex PCR assay. Held by TCRdb, this immuneACCESS table contains in-frame sequences only and omits some clones. Under half of the omission traces to an unresolved V gene where checked; the cause of the rest is unknown. This sample comprises 45,000 or so clones, 85% to 90% of them detected only once. The ten largest clonotypes hold 10% to 15% of the sample. This record comes from a study of CD4+ T cells in melanoma (dated by TCRdb to the early 2020s). Looking at the study overall: The study examined neoantigen-specific CD4+ T cells in human melanoma. Study-wide findings and limitations: The report described a correlation between neoantigen-specific CD4+ T cells and the function of CD8+ T cells, macrophages and B cells. According to the report, neoantigen-specific CD4+ T cells in melanoma displayed diverse differentiation states.

As encoded in the germline V gene, CDR1 is MGHRA while CDR2 is YSYEKL. Its CDR3 holds 14 amino acids, cysteine through phenylalanine. The entry retains the CDR3 DNA only, 42 bases that are in frame from base 1. V and J lose 2 bases and 2 bases, and a span of 10 bases separates them. Recombination linked TRBV4-1 to TRBJ2-7; the D gene is perhaps TRBD1, from 5 matching bases. The sequencing sample was made of peripheral blood. This clonotype was obtained from a human donor with melanoma. The DNA is TGCGCCAGCAGCCAATCTCAGGGCCCCTACGAGCAGTACTTC. Its coded protein is CASSQSQGPYEQYF.